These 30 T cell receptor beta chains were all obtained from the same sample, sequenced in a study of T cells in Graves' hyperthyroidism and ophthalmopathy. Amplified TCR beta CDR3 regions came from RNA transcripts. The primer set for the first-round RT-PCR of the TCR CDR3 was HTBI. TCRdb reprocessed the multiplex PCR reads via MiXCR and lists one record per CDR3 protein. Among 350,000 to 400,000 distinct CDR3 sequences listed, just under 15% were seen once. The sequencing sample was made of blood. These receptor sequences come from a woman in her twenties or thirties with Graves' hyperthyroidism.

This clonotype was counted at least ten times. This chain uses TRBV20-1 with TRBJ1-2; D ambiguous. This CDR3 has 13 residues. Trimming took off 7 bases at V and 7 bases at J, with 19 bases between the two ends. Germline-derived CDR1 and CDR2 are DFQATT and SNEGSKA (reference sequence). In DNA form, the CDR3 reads TGCAGTGTTTACCACGGGAGGAATGGTGGCTACACCTTC. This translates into CSVYHGRNGGYTF.

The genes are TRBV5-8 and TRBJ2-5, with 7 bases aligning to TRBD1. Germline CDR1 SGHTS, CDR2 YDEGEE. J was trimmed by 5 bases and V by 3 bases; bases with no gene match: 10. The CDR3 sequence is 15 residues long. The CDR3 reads CASSSGPGGGETQYF. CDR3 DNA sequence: TGTGCCAGCAGCTCGGGCCCAGGGGGTGGTGAGACCCAGTACTTC.

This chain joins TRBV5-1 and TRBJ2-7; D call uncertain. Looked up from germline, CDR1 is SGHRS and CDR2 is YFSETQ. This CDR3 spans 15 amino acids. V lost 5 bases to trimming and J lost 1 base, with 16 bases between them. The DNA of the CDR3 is TGCGCCAGCAGGATAGGGCAGTGGGATTCCTACGAGCAGTACTTC. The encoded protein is CASRIGQWDSYEQYF.

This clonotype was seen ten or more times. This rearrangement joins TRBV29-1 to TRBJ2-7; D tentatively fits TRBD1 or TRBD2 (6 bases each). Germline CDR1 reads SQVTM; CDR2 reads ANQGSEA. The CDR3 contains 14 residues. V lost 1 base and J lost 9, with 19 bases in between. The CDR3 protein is CSVEATGARRGQYF. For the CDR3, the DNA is TGCAGCGTTGAAGCCACGGGGGCTAGAAGGGGGCAGTACTTC.

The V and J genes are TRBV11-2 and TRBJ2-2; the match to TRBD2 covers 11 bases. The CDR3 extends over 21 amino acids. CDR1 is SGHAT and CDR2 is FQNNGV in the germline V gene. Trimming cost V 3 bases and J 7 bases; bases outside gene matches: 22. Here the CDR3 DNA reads TGTGCCAGCAGCTTTTTCTTGGGGACTAGCGGACAAGGGGACGTAGGCGGGGAGCTGTTTTTT. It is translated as CASSFFLGTSGQGDVGGELFF.

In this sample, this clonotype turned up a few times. CDR3 nucleotides: TGTGCCAGCGGAGCCGGGAGGGAAGGGACCCAGTACTTC. This gives the protein CASGAGREGTQYF. J is TRBJ2-5 and V is TRBV28; TRBD2 matches at 8 bases. Germline assignment: CDR1 MDHEN and CDR2 SYDVKM. The CDR3 spans 13 residues. V gave up 8 bases and J gave up 7 bases; unmatched junction bases: 9.

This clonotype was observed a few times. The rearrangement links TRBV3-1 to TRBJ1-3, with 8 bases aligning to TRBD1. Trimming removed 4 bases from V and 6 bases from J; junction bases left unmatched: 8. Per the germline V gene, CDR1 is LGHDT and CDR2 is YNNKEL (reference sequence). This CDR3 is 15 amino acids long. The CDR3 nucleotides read TGTGCCAGCAGCCCATCGCCAGGGGGCTCAAACACCATATATTTT. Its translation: CASSPSPGGSNTIYF.

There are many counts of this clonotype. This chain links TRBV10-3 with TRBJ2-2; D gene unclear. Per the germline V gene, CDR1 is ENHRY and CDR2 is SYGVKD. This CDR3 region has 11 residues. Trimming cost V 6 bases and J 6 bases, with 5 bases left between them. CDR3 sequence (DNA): TGTGCCATCAGCGGAGCCGGGGAGCTGTTTTTT. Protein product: CAISGAGELFF.

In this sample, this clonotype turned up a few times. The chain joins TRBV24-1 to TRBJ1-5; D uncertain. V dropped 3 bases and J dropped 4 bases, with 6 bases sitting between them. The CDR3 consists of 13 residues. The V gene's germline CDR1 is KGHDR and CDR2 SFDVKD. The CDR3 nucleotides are TGTGCCACCAGTGATGCGGGGAATCAGCCCCAGCATTTT. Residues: CATSDAGNQPQHF.

CDR3 sequence reads: CASTIERGTFGYTF. The CDR3 DNA follows: TGTGCCAGTACCATCGAGCGTGGGACGTTTGGCTACACCTTC. The chain joins TRBV19 to TRBJ1-2; D is possibly TRBD1 (5 bases). The CDR3 has 14 amino acids. In germline, CDR1 is LNHDA, CDR2 SQIVND (reference sequence). V lost 7 bases to trimming and J lost 7 bases, with 19 bases between them.

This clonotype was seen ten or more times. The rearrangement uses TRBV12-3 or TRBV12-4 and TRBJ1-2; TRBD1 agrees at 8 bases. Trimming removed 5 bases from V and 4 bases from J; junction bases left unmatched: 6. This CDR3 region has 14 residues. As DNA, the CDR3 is TGTGCCAGCAGTAATTCAGGGGGCGGCTATGGCTACACCTTC. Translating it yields CASSNSGGGYGYTF.

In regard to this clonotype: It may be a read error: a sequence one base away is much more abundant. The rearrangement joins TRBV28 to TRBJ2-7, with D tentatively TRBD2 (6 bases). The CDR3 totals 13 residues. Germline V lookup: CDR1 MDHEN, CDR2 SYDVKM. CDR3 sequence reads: CVSEMSGLYEQYF. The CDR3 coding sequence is TGTGTCAGCGAGATGTCGGGACTCTACGAGCAGTACTTC.

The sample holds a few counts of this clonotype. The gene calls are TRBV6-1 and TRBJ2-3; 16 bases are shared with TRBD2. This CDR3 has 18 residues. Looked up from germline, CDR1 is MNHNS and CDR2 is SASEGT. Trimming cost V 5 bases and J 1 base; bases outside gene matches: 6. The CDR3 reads CASSHGTSGRVRTDTQYF. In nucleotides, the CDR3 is TGTGCCAGCAGTCACGGGACTAGCGGGAGGGTGCGCACAGATACGCAGTATTTT.

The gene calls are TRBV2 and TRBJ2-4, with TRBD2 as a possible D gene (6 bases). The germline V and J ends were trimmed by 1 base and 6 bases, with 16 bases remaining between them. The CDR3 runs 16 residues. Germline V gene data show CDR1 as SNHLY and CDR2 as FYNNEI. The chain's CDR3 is CASSEVVGGGGNIQYF. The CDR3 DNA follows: TGTGCCAGCAGTGAAGTGGTGGGAGGTGGGGGAAACATTCAGTACTTC.

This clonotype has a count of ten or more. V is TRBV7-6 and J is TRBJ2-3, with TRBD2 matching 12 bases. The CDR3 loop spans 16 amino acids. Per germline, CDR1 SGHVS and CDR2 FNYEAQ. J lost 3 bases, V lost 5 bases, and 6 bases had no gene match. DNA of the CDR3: TGTGCCAGCAGCCCCAGGACTAGCGGGACGACAGATACGCAGTATTTT. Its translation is CASSPRTSGTTDTQYF.

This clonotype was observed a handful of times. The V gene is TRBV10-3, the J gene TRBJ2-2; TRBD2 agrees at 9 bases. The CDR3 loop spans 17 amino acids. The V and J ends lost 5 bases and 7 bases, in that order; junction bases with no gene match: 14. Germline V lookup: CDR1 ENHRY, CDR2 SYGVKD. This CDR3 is CAISSLSGSLGRGELFF. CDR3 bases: TGTGCCATCAGTTCTCTTAGCGGGAGTTTGGGTCGCGGGGAGCTGTTTTTT.

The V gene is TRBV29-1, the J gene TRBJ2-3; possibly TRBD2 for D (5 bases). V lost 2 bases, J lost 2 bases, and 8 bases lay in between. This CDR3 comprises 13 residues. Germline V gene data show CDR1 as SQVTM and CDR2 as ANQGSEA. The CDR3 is CSVEMDSTDTQYF. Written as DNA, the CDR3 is TGCAGCGTTGAAATGGACTCCACAGATACGCAGTATTTT.

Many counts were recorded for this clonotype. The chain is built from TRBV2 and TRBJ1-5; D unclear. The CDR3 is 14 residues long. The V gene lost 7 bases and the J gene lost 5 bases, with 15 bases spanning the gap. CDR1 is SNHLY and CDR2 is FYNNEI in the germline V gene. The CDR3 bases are TGTGCCAGCACAATAGACCTTGGTTATCAGCCCCAGCATTTT. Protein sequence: CASTIDLGYQPQHF.

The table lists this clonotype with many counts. Here the CDR3 reads CASSPQGIWTDTQYF. CDR3 nucleotides: TGTGCCAGCAGTCCACAGGGGATTTGGACAGATACGCAGTATTTT. V is TRBV3-1 and J is TRBJ2-3; TRBD1 matches at 7 bases. V dropped 6 bases and J dropped 3; count of bases not matched to a gene: 9. Germline CDR1 reads LGHDT; CDR2 reads YNNKEL (reference sequence). The CDR3 sequence is 15 residues long.

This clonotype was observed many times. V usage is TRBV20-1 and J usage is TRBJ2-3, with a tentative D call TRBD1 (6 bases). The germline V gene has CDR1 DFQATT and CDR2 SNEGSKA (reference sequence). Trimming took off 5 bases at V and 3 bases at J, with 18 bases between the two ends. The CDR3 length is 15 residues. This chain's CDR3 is CSAFTTKGVTDTQYF. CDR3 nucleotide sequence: TGCAGTGCTTTCACGACAAAGGGGGTGACAGATACGCAGTATTTT.

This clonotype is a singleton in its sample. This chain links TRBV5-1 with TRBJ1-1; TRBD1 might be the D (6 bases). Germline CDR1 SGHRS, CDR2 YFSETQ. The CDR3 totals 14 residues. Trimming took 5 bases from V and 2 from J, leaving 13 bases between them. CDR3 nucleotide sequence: TGCGCCAGCAGGGCTGGACAGAGTAACACTGAAGCTTTCTTT. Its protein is CASRAGQSNTEAFF.

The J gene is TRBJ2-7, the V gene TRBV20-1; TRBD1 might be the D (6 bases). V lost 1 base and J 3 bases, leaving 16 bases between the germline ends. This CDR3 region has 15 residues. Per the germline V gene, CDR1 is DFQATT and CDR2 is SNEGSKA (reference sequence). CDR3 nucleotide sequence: TGCAGTGCTAGAGCCGGACAGCGGCCAGTCTACGAGCAGTACTTC. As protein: CSARAGQRPVYEQYF.

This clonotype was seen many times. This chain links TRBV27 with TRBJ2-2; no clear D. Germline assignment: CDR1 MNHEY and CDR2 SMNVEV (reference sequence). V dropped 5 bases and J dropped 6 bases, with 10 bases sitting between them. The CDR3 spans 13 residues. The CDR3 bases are TGTGCCAGCAGTAGGTGGTGGGCCGGGGAGCTGTTTTTT. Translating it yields CASSRWWAGELFF.

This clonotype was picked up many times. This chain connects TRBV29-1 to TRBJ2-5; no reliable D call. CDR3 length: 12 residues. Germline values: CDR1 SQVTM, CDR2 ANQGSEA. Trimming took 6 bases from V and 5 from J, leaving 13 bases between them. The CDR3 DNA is TGCAGCGTGAGGCCGGGCCCCGAGACCCAGTACTTC. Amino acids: CSVRPGPETQYF.

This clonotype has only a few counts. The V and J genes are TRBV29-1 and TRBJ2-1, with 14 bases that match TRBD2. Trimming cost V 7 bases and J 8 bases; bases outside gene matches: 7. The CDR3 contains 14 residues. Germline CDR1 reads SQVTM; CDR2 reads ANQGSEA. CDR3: CSALGLAGVDEQFF. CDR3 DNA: TGCAGCGCCCTGGGACTAGCGGGAGTAGATGAGCAGTTCTTC.

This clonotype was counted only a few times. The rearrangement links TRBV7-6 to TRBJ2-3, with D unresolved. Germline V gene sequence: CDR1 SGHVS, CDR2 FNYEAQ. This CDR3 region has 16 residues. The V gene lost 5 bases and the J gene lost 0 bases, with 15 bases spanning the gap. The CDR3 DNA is TGTGCCAGCAGCCCTGGACCGTCGTCTAGCACAGATACGCAGTATTTT. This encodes CASSPGPSSSTDTQYF.

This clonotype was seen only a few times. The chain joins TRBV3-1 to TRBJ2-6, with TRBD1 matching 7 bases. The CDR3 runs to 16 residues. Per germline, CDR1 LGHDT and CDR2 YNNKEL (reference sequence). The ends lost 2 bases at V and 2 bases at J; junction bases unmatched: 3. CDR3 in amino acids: CASSQIGGAGANVLTF. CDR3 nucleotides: TGTGCCAGCAGCCAAATAGGGGGCGCTGGGGCCAACGTCCTGACTTTC.

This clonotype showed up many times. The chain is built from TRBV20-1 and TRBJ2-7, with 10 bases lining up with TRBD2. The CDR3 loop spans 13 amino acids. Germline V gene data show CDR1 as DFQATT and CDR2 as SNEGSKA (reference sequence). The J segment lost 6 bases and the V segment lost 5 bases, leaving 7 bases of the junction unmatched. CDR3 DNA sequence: TGCAGTGCTCCCAGCGGGAGGGCCGTCGAGCAGTACTTC. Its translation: CSAPSGRAVEQYF.

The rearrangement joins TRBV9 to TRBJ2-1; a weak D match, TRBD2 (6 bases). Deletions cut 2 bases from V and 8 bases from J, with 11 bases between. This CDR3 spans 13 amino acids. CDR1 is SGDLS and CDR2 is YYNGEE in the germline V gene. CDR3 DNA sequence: TGTGCCAGCAGCGTCCAGGGACTGGATGAGCAGTTCTTC. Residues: CASSVQGLDEQFF.

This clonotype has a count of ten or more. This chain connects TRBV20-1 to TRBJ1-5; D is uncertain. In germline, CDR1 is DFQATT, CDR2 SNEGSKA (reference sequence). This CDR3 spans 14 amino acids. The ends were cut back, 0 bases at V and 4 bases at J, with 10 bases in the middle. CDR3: CSARDRRGNQPQHF. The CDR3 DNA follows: TGCAGTGCTAGAGATCGGAGAGGAAATCAGCCCCAGCATTTT.